What follows are 15 T cell receptor beta chains derived from one specimen sequenced in a study of cytomegalovirus exposure and HLA in healthy donors (TCRdb year 2017). Receptor amplification or capture employed the immunoSEQ multiplex PCR assay. For the multiplex PCR, a mixture combining 60 forward primers for TCR Vbeta segments and 13 reverse primers for TCR Jbeta segments was used. Entries here come from immuneACCESS through TCRdb and include only in-frame sequences with V and J called. Some clones fail to appear in such tables; in the studies checked, an unresolved V gene covers under half of the shortfall, and the cause of the remainder is unknown. The sample table records over 200,000 clones; 85% to 90% of these occur just once. Clones ranked in the top ten supply 1% of the sample. The sequenced sample was PBMCs. These TCRs come from a woman in her late teens or twenties in good health and CMV-seronegative.

This clone has only one observation. The V gene is TRBV5-6, the J gene TRBJ1-1; TRBD1 matches 8 bases. CDR1 and CDR2 from the germline V gene are SGHDT and YYEEEE. This CDR3 is built from 18 residues. The V gene end was trimmed by 2 bases and the J gene end by 0 bases; junction bases not matched to a gene: 12. The CDR3 sequence: CASSFNLDRGLMNTEAFF. The CDR3 DNA reads TGTGCCAGCAGCTTTAACCTCGACAGGGGACTTATGAACACTGAAGCTTTCTTT.

This rearrangement joins TRBV6-1 to TRBJ2-5; D not certain. CDR1 MNHNS and CDR2 SASEGT come from the germline V gene. The CDR3 is 13 amino acids. V lost 2 bases, J lost 11 bases, and 15 bases lay in between. The DNA for the CDR3 is TGTGCCAGCAGTGAAAATCTTCTCCGACTTCAGTACTTC. This encodes CASSENLLRLQYF.

This clone was picked up one time. This sequence joins TRBV6-5 and TRBJ1-1, with TRBD1 as a possible D gene (6 bases). The CDR3 runs 13 residues. V was pared by 4 bases and J by 4 bases, with 10 bases between. Germline V CDR1 and CDR2: MNHEY, SVGAGI. The CDR3 protein is CASSSTGSTEAFF. The CDR3 DNA reads as TGTGCCAGCAGTTCCACAGGGAGCACTGAAGCTTTCTTT.

The rearrangement uses TRBV2 and TRBJ2-1, with 8 nucleotides matching TRBD2. This CDR3 contains 14 residues. Germline CDR1 SNHLY, CDR2 FYNNEI. The V segment lost 3 bases and the J segment 8 bases; nucleotides outside the gene matches: 6. DNA for the CDR3: TGTGCCAGCAGTGAGTTAAGCGGGAGTGATGAGCAGTTCTTC. Its translation is CASSELSGSDEQFF.

The rearrangement joins TRBV27 to TRBJ1-3; D call uncertain. The CDR3 is made up of 13 amino acids. V was trimmed by 2 bases and J by 4 bases, leaving 6 bases between them. In germline, CDR1 is MNHEY, CDR2 SMNVEV (reference sequence). The CDR3, as DNA: TGTGCCAGCAGTTTAGTGTCGGGAAACACCATATATTTT. This gives the protein CASSLVSGNTIYF.

The rearrangement uses TRBV7-2 and TRBJ1-3, with 8 bases identical to TRBD1. This CDR3 is 15 amino acids long. The germline V gene has CDR1 SGHTA and CDR2 FQGNSA. Losses at the gene ends were 6 bases for V and 0 bases for J; bases not matched to a gene: 4. The DNA for the CDR3 is TGTGCCAGCAGGACAGGGGCCAACTCTGGAAACACCATATATTTT. Its protein is CASRTGANSGNTIYF. Combining the CDR3 with reference TRBV7-2 and TRBJ1-3 gives the whole variable domain GAGVSQSPSNKVTEKGKDVELRCDPISGHTALYWYRQSLGQGLEFLIYFQGNSAPDKSGLPSDRFSAERTGGSVSTLTIQRTQQEDSAVYLCASRTGANSGNTIYFGEGSWLTVV.

The chain is built from TRBV30 and TRBJ2-2, with 9 positions matching TRBD1. Germline V gene data show CDR1 as GTSNPN and CDR2 as SVGIG (reference sequence). Unmatched junction bases numbered 10, after V lost 8 bases and J lost 3 bases. The CDR3 has 15 residues. The CDR3 loop reads CARGAQGAYTGELFF. In nucleotides, the CDR3 is TGTGCCCGTGGGGCACAGGGGGCGTACACCGGGGAGCTGTTTTTT.

The count of this clone is one. J is TRBJ2-1 and V is TRBV7-2, with no clear D. The CDR3 has 15 residues. Looked up from germline, CDR1 is SGHTA and CDR2 is FQGNSA. Trimming stripped 1 base from V and 2 bases from J, with 9 bases between. The CDR3 coding sequence is TGTGCCAGCAGCTTAGTATCTGAGGCCTACAATGAGCAGTTCTTC. Translation gives CASSLVSEAYNEQFF.

The chain is built from TRBV13 and TRBJ2-7, with 7 positions matching TRBD1. This CDR3 spans 14 amino acids. Looked up from germline, CDR1 is PRHDT and CDR2 is FYEKMQ (reference sequence). V shed 8 bases and J 1 base; nucleotides not matched to a gene: 8. CDR3 sequence reads: CASATETGSYEQYF. DNA for the CDR3: TGTGCCAGCGCGACGGAGACAGGGTCCTACGAGCAGTACTTC.

Only one count was recorded for this clone. The chain carries TRBV23-1 and TRBJ1-1; TRBD1 aligns across 7 bases. Being an ORF, TRBV23-1 has a function that is uncertain. V was pared by 2 bases and J by 4 bases, with 10 bases of the junction left unmatched. There are 16 residues in the CDR3. CDR3 amino acids: CASSQIRDRVGTEAFF. Here the CDR3 DNA reads TGCGCCAGCAGTCAAATCAGAGACAGGGTGGGCACTGAAGCTTTCTTT.

The CDR3 DNA follows: TGTGCCAGCAGTTACTCCGGTAACTATGGCTACACCTTC. Amino acid sequence: CASSYSGNYGYTF. The chain joins TRBV6-5 to TRBJ1-2; D remains ambiguous. The germline CDR1 and CDR2 sequences are MNHEY and SVGAGI. The CDR3 is 13 residues long. V was shortened by 0 bases and J by 1 base, with 3 bases between the two germline ends.

The chain has TRBV18 and TRBJ1-5; D is unclear. CDR3 size: 15 residues. Germline CDR1 is KGHSH and CDR2 is LQKENI. Trimming removed 1 base at V and 0 bases at J, with 7 bases between. DNA of the CDR3: TGTGCCAGCTCACCACGCCGGTATAGCAATCAGCCCCAGCATTTT. Its translation: CASSPRRYSNQPQHF.

Only one count was recorded for this clone. The chain employs TRBV27 and TRBJ1-1; possibly TRBD1 for D (6 bases). This CDR3 has 13 amino acids. Germline assignment: CDR1 MNHEY and CDR2 SMNVEV (reference sequence). V lost 6 bases and J 1 base, leaving 9 bases between the germline ends. The CDR3 protein is CASRRDTNTEAFF. The CDR3 region has the DNA TGTGCCAGCAGACGGGACACGAACACTGAAGCTTTCTTT.

In its sample, this clone was seen a few times. V and J are TRBV19 and TRBJ2-1; the D is unclear. V dropped 6 bases and J dropped 2 bases, with 5 bases sitting between them. Germline V gene data show CDR1 as LNHDA and CDR2 as SQIVND (reference sequence). The CDR3 has 12 amino acids. The CDR3 DNA reads TGTGCCAGTAGCCCAACCTACAATGAGCAGTTCTTC. Its translation: CASSPTYNEQFF.

The chain is built from TRBV5-1 and TRBJ2-1; 8 nucleotides agree with TRBD1. Germline V gene sequence: CDR1 SGHRS, CDR2 YFSETQ. V dropped 4 bases and J dropped 0; count of bases not matched to a gene: 6. The CDR3 totals 16 residues. In DNA, the CDR3 is TGCGCCAGCAGCAGAGGACAGGGAGGCTCCTACAATGAGCAGTTCTTC. Translating it yields CASSRGQGGSYNEQFF.